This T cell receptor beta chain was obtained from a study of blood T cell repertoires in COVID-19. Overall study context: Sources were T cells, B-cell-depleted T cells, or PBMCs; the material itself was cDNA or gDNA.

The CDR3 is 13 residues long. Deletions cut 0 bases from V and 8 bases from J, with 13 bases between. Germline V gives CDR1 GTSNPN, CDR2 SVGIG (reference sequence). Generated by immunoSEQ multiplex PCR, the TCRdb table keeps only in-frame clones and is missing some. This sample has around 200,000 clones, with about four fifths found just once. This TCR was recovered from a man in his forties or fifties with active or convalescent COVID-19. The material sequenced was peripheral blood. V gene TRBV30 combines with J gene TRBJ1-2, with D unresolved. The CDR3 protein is CAWSVVGVVGYTF. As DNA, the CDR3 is TGTGCCTGGAGTGTCGTGGGAGTCGTGGGCTACACCTTC. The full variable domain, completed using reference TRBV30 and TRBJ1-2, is SQTIHQWPATLVQPVGSPLSLECTVEGTSNPNLYWYRQAAGRGLQLLFYSVGIGQISSEVPQNLSASRPQDRQFILSSKKLLLSDSGFYLCAWSVVGVVGYTFGSGTRLTVV.